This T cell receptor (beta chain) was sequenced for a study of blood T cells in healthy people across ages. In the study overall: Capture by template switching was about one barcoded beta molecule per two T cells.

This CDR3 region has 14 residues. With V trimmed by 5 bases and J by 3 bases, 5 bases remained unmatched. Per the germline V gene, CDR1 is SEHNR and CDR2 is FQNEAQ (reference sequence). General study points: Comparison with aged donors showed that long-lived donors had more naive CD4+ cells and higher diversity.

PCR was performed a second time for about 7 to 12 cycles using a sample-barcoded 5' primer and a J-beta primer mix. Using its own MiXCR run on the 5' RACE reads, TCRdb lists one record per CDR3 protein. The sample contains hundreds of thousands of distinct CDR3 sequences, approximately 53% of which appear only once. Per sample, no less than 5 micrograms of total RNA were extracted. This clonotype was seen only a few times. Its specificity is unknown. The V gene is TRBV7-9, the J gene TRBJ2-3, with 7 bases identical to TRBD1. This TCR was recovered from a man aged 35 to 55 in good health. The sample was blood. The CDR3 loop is CASSPGTETDTQYF. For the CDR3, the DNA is TGTGCCAGCAGCCCCGGGACAGAGACAGATACGCAGTATTTT.